The T cell receptor beta chain under discussion was sequenced for a study of shared clonotypes between healthy human individuals. Clones were read by immunoSEQ multiplex PCR, and TCRdb kept only the in-frame ones, dropping some. The table includes a few million clones, approximately 93% detected once. CD45RA-negative memory and CD45RA+ naive subsets were split from the CD4+ cells. V trimming: 5 bases; J trimming: 2 bases; junction bases outside the gene matches: 8. CDR3 size: 14 residues. Per the germline V gene, CDR1 is SQVTM and CDR2 is ANQGSEA. The clonotype originates from a man younger than 30 in good health. Some clones in this sample may be carry-over from other donors' samples. This chain connects TRBV29-1 to TRBJ2-7; TRBD1 agrees at 8 bases. The material sequenced was naive CD4+ T cells from PBMCs. Specified subset: CD45RA+ positively selected. The CDR3 region is CSVNTGGGTYEQYF. In DNA, the CDR3 is TGCAGCGTTAACACAGGGGGAGGAACCTACGAGCAGTACTTC.